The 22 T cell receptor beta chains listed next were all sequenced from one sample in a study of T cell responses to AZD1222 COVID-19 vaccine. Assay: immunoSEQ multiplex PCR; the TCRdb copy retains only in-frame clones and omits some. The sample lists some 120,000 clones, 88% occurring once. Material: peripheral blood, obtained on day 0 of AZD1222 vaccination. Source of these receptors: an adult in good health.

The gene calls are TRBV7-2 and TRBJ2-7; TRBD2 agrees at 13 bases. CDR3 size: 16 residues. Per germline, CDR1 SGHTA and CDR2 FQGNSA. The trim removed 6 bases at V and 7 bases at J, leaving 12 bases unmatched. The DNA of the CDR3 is TGTGCCAGCAGGGCCTCTACTAGCGGGAGGGCCAGGGAGCAGTACTTC. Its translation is CASRASTSGRAREQYF.

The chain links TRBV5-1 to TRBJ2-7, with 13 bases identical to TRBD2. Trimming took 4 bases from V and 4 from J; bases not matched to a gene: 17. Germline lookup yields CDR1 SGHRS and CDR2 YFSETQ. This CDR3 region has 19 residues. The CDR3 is CASSTLQGTGTSGIYEQYF. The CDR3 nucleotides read TGCGCCAGCAGCACCTTACAGGGTACCGGGACTAGCGGGATTTACGAGCAGTACTTC.

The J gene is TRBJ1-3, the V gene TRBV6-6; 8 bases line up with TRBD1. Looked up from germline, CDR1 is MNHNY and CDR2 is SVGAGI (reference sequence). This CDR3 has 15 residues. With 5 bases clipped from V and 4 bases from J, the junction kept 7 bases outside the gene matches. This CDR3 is CASSRRQGYGNTIYF. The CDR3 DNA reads TGTGCCAGCAGTCGTCGACAGGGGTACGGAAACACCATATATTTT.

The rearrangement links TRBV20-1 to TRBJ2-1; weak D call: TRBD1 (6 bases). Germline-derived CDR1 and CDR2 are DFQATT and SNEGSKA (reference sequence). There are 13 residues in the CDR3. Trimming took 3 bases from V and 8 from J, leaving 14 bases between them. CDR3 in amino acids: CSASNRPGDEQFF. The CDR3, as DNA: TGCAGTGCTAGTAATCGGCCAGGGGATGAGCAGTTCTTC.

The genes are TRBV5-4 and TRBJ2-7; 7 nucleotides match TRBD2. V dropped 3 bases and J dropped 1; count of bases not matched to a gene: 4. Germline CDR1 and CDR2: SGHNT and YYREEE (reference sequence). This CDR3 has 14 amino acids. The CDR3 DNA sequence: TGTGCCAGCAGCTGGGACTACCAATCCTACGAGCAGTACTTC. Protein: CASSWDYQSYEQYF. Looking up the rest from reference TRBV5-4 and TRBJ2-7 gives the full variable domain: ETGVTQSPTHLIKTRGQQVTLRCSSQSGHNTVSWYQQALGQGPQFIFQYYREEENGRGNFPPRFSGLQFPNYSSELNVNALELDDSALYLCASSWDYQSYEQYFGPGTRLTVT.

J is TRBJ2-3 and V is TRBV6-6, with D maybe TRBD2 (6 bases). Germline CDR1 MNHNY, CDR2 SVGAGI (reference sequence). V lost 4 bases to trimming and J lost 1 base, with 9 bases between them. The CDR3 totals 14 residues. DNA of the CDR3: TGTGCCAGCAGTTCATTAGCGGGCACAGATACGCAGTATTTT. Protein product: CASSSLAGTDTQYF.

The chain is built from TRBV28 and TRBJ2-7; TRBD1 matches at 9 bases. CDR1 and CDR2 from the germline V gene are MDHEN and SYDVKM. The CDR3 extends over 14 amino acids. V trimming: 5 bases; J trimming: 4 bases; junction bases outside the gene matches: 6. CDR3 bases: TGTGCCAGCAGTCTACAGGGGGCGCGTTACGAGCAGTACTTC. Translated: CASSLQGARYEQYF.

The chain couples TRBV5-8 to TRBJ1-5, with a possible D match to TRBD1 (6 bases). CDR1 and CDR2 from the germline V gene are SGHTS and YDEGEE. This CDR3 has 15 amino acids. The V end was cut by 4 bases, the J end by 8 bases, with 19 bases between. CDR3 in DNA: TGTGCCAGCAGCCGCCAGTGGGGGCTTGGTGAGCCCCAGCATTTT. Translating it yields CASSRQWGLGEPQHF. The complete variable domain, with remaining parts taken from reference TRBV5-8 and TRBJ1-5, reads EAGVTQSPTHLIKTRGQQATLRCSPISGHTSVYWYQQALGLGLQFLLWYDEGEERNRGNFPPRFSGRQFPNYSSELNVNALELEDSALYLCASSRQWGLGEPQHFGDGTRLSIL.

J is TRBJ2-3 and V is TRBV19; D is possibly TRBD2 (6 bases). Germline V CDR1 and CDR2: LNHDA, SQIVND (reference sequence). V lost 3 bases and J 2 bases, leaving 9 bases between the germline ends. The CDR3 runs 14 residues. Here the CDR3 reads CASSIPGVTDTQYF. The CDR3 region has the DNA TGTGCCAGTAGTATCCCGGGGGTCACAGATACGCAGTATTTT.

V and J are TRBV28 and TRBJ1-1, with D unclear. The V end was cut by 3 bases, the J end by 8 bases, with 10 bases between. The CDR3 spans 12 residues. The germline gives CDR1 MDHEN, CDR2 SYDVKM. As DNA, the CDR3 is TGTGCCAGCAGTTTGAGATCACGAGAAGCTTTCTTT. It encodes CASSLRSREAFF.

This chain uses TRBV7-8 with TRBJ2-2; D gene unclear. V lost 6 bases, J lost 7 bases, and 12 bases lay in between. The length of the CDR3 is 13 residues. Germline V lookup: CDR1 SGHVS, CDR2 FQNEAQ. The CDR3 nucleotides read TGTGCCAGCAGACCCCTTCAACACGGGGAGCTGTTTTTT. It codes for CASRPLQHGELFF.

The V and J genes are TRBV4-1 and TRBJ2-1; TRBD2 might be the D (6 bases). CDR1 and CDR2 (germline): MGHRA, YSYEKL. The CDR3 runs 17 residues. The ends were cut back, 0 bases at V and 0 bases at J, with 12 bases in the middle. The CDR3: CASSQEGGIGSYNEQFF. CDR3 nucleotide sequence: TGCGCCAGCAGCCAAGAAGGCGGGATCGGCTCCTACAATGAGCAGTTCTTC.

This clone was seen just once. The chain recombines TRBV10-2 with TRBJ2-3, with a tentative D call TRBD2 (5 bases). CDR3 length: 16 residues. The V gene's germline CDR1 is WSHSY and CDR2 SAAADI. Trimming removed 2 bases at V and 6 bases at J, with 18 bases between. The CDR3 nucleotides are TGCGCCAGCAGTGAGAGCGGACGTCTAGGAGGTGATACGCAGTATTTT. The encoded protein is CASSESGRLGGDTQYF.

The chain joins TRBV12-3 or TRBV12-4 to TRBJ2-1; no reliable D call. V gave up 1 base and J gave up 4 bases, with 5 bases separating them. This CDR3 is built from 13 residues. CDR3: CASSLGIYNEQFF. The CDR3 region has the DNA TGTGCCAGCAGTTTAGGAATTTACAATGAGCAGTTCTTC.

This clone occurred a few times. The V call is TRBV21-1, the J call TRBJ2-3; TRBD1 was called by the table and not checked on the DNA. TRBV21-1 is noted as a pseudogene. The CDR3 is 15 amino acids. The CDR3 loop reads CASSIRDRSTDTQYF. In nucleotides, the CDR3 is TGTGCCAGCAGCATCCGGGACAGAAGCACAGATACGCAGTATTTT.

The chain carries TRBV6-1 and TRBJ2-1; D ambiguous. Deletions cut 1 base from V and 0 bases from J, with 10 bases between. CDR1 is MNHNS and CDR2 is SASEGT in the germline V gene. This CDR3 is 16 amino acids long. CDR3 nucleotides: TGTGCCAGCAGTGAAGTACTGAGAAGCTCCTACAATGAGCAGTTCTTC. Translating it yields CASSEVLRSSYNEQFF.

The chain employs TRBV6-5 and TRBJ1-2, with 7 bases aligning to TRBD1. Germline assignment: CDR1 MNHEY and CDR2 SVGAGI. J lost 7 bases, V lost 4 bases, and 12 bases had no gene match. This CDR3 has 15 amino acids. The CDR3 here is CASSFPGQAVGGYTF. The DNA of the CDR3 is TGTGCCAGCAGTTTCCCAGGACAGGCCGTGGGTGGCTACACCTTC.

The CDR3 DNA sequence: TGTGCCTGGAGGGCCGGATTCTACGAGCAGTACTTC. It translates to CAWRAGFYEQYF. The rearrangement links TRBV30 to TRBJ2-7; D is unclear. This CDR3 spans 12 amino acids. Between the trimmed V and J ends, which lost 3 bases and 3 bases, there was a span of 9 bases. Germline CDR1 and CDR2: GTSNPN and SVGIG (reference sequence).

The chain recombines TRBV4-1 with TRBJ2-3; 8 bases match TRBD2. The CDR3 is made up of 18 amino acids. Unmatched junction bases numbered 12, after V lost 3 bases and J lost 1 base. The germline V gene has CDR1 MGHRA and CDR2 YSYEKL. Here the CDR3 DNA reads TGCGCCAGCAGCCAGATAGCGGGGTCGCCAACTGGCACAGATACGCAGTATTTT. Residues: CASSQIAGSPTGTDTQYF.

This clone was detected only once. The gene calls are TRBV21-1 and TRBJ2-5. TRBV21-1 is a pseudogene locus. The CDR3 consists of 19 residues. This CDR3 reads CASSKKGGGGIHWGETQYF. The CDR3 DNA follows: TGTGCCAGCAGCAAAAAAGGGGGTGGCGGGATTCACTGGGGAGAGACCCAGTACTTC.

This CDR3 is CASSLGAGGTEAFF. CDR3 DNA sequence: TGTGCCAGCAGTTTGGGGGCAGGGGGGACTGAAGCTTTCTTT. V gene TRBV6-5 combines with J gene TRBJ1-1, with 7 nucleotides matching TRBD1. Germline V gives CDR1 MNHEY, CDR2 SVGAGI. Losses at the gene ends were 4 bases for V and 5 bases for J; bases not matched to a gene: 7. This CDR3 has 14 amino acids.

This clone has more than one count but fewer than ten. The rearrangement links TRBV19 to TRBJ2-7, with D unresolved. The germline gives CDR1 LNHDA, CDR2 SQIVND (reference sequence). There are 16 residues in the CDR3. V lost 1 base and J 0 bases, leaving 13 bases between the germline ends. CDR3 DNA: TGTGCCAGTAGTATAGGGGTACAACAGATCTCCTACGAGCAGTACTTC. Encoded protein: CASSIGVQQISYEQYF.